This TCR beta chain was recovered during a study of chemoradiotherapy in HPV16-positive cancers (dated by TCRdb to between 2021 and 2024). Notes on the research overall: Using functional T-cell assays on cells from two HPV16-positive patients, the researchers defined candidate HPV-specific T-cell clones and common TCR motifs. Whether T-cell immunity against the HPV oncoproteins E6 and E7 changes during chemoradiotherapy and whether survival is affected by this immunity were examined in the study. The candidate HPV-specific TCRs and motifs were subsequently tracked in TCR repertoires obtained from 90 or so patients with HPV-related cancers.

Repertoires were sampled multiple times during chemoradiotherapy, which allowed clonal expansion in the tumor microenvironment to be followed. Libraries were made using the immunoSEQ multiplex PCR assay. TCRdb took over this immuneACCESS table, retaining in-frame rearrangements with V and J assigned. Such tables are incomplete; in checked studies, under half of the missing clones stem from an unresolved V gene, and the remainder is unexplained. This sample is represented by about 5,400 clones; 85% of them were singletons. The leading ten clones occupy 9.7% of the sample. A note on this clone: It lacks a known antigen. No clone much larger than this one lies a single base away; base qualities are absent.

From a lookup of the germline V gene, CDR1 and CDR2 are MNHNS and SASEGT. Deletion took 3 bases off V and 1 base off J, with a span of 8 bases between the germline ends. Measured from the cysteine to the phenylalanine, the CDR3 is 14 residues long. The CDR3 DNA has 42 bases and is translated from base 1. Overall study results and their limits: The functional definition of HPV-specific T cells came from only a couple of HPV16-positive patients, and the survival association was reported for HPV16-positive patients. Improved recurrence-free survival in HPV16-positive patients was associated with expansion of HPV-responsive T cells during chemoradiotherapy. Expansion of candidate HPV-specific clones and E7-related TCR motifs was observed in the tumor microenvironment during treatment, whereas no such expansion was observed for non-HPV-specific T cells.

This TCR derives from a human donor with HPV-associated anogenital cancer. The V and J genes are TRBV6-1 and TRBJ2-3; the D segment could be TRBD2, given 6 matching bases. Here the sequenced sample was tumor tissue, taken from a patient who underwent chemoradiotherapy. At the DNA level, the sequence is TGTGCCAGCAGTGACGGGGGAGGCACAGATACGCAGTATTTT. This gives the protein CASSDGGGTDTQYF.